Reported below is one T cell receptor beta chain. The data were obtained in a study of cytomegalovirus exposure and HLA in healthy donors. Donors were ostensibly healthy at sampling, although undocumented immune exposures were probable. The study ran its PCR with 60 Vbeta and 13 Jbeta primers. Clones were sequenced by immunoSEQ multiplex PCR, and TCRdb holds only the in-frame ones, with some missing. This sample has about 130,000 clones, with 80% to 85% found just once. Trimming shortened V by 5 bases and J by 0 bases, and 7 bases separated the two germline ends. CDR3 length: 13 residues. From germline, CDR1 is MNHNS and CDR2 SASEGT.

Source material: PBMCs. V is TRBV6-1 and J is TRBJ1-2, with no clear D. This TCR derives from a human donor in good health. The DNA of the CDR3 is TGTGCCAGCAGTATCGAGCCTAACTATGGCTACACCTTC. This translates into CASSIEPNYGYTF.